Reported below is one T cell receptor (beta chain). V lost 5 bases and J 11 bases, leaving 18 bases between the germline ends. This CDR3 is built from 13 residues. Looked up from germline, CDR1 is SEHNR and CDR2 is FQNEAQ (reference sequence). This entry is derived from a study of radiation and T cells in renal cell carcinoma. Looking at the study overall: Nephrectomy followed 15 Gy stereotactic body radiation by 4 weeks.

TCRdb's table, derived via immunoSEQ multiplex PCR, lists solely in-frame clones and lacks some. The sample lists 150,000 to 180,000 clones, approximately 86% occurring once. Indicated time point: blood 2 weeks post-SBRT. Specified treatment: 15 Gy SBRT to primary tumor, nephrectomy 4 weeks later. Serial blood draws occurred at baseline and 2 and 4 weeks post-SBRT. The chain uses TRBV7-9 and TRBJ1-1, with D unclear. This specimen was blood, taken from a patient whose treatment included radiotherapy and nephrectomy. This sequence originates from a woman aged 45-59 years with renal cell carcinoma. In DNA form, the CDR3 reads TGTGCCAGCAGCCCCAAAGGACCGGTCATGGCTTTCTTT. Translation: CASSPKGPVMAFF.